Below, 30 T cell receptor beta chains from the same sample are listed, as sequenced in a study of blood T cell repertoires in COVID-19 (dated by TCRdb to 2019 to 2021). Library creation used the immunoSEQ multiplex PCR assay. TCRdb provides this immuneACCESS table in a form limited to in-frame rearrangements. Some clones are lacking; in checked studies, under half of them reflect an unresolved V gene, and why the rest are absent is not known. The sample contains approximately 270,000 clones, 70% to 90% of them found a single time. The ten biggest clones cover 8% to 13% of the sample. The sequencing sample was made of peripheral blood. These receptors all come from a woman aged 70-85 years with acute or convalescent COVID-19.

The rearrangement joins TRBV5-1 to TRBJ2-3; 9 bases line up with TRBD2. CDR3 size: 17 residues. Germline lookup yields CDR1 SGHRS and CDR2 YFSETQ. The V and J ends lost 3 bases and 4 bases, in that order; junction bases with no gene match: 12. The CDR3 loop is CASSSGGGAFRADTQYF. Written as DNA, the CDR3 is TGCGCCAGCAGCTCTGGCGGGGGGGCCTTTCGGGCAGATACGCAGTATTTT.

The CDR3 region is CASSLPPRDTF. Here the CDR3 DNA reads TGTGCCAGCAGCCTCCCCCCCCGGGACACCTTC. J is TRBJ1-2 and V is TRBV2; no clear D gene. V was pared by 6 bases and J by 12 bases, with 14 bases between. CDR1 SNHLY and CDR2 FYNNEI come from the germline V gene. This CDR3 has 11 amino acids.

V usage is TRBV5-1 and J usage is TRBJ2-3; TRBD1 aligns across 8 bases. The CDR3 is made up of 16 amino acids. J was trimmed by 0 bases and V by 4 bases; bases with no gene match: 7. Germline V gene sequence: CDR1 SGHRS, CDR2 YFSETQ. The CDR3 reads CASSQGQGHSTDTQYF. The CDR3 bases are TGCGCCAGCAGCCAAGGACAGGGTCATAGCACAGATACGCAGTATTTT.

The rearrangement joins TRBV19 to TRBJ2-5; D might be TRBD1 (6 bases). This CDR3 has 13 residues. The V gene's germline CDR1 is LNHDA and CDR2 SQIVND (reference sequence). V lost 8 bases and J lost 5, with 15 bases in between. The CDR3 region is CASRPQGRETQYF. CDR3 DNA: TGTGCCAGTCGGCCACAGGGTAGGGAGACCCAGTACTTC.

CDR3 nucleotides: TGTGCCACTTCGACGGGGAACACTGAAGCTTTCTTT. This codes for CATSTGNTEAFF. The chain links TRBV3-1 (or the pseudogene TRBV3-2) to TRBJ1-1; D is unclear. V lost 10 bases, J lost 1 base, and 10 bases lay in between. Germline CDR1 reads LGHDT; CDR2 reads YNNKEL (reference sequence). CDR3 size: 12 residues.

This chain connects TRBV19 to TRBJ1-2; D is perhaps TRBD1 (5 bases). CDR1 and CDR2 from the germline V gene are LNHDA and SQIVND (reference sequence). V was trimmed by 2 bases and J by 6 bases, leaving 13 bases between them. The CDR3 extends over 14 amino acids. The CDR3 loop reads CASSIWGQGDGYTF. CDR3 nucleotides: TGTGCCAGTAGTATATGGGGTCAAGGGGATGGCTACACCTTC.

This clone appeared once. This chain links TRBV19 with TRBJ1-3; no definite D call. Germline V gives CDR1 LNHDA, CDR2 SQIVND (reference sequence). The CDR3 consists of 12 residues. V gave up 7 bases and J gave up 9 bases, with 13 bases separating them. The DNA for the CDR3 is TGTGCCAGTATGCGGGTCCGAAGCACCATATATTTT. Protein product: CASMRVRSTIYF.

The chain recombines TRBV6-6 with TRBJ1-1; maybe TRBD1 (6 bases). Trimming removed 8 bases at V and 0 bases at J, with 19 bases between. The germline V gene has CDR1 MNHNY and CDR2 SVGAGI (reference sequence). The CDR3 sequence is 16 residues long. The DNA of the CDR3 is TGTGCCAGCCGGGGGGGCGATACGTTTATGAACACTGAAGCTTTCTTT. This encodes CASRGGDTFMNTEAFF.

Comment on this clone: Within the sample, other DNA sequences also encode this same CDR3. J is TRBJ1-1 and V is TRBV3-1 (or the pseudogene TRBV3-2); D ambiguous. This CDR3 region has 14 residues. V lost 4 bases and J 1 base, leaving 10 bases between the germline ends. Germline CDR1 reads LGHDT; CDR2 reads YNNKEL (reference sequence). The CDR3: CASSPPEGNTEAFF. The CDR3 nucleotides read TGTGCCAGCAGCCCCCCTGAGGGGAACACTGAAGCTTTCTTT.

The chain combines TRBV5-1 with TRBJ2-7, with TRBD1 identical over 11 bases. J was trimmed by 4 bases and V by 0 bases; bases with no gene match: 3. The CDR3 has 15 amino acids. Germline-derived CDR1 and CDR2 are SGHRS and YFSETQ. This CDR3 reads CASSLVGQGAYEQYF. The CDR3 DNA reads as TGCGCCAGCAGCTTGGTCGGACAGGGGGCTTACGAGCAGTACTTC.

The chain is built from TRBV11-2 and TRBJ1-1; 9 bases agree with TRBD1. CDR1 and CDR2 from the germline V gene are SGHAT and FQNNGV. The length of the CDR3 is 16 residues. Trimming took 4 bases from V and 0 from J; bases not matched to a gene: 6. The DNA of the CDR3 is TGTGCCAGCAGCTGGGGGACAGGGCTGATGAACACTGAAGCTTTCTTT. This sequence encodes CASSWGTGLMNTEAFF.

This sequence joins TRBV3-1 (or the pseudogene TRBV3-2) and TRBJ2-5, with D possibly TRBD1 on 5 matching bases. The V gene's germline CDR1 is LGHDT and CDR2 YNNKEL (reference sequence). This CDR3 is built from 13 residues. V dropped 4 bases and J dropped 9 bases, with 15 bases sitting between them. This CDR3 reads CASSLQGPPAQYF. CDR3 coding DNA: TGTGCCAGCAGCCTTCAGGGCCCTCCGGCCCAGTACTTC.

For this clone: Other nucleotide sequences in the sample specify the same CDR3. The chain is built from TRBV5-1 and TRBJ1-5, with 10 nucleotides matching TRBD1. The germline CDR1 and CDR2 sequences are SGHRS and YFSETQ. The CDR3 loop spans 16 amino acids. Trimming removed 2 bases from V and 2 bases from J; junction bases left unmatched: 4. CDR3 residues: CASSLSGTGGNQPQHF. In DNA, the CDR3 is TGCGCCAGCAGCTTATCCGGGACAGGGGGCAATCAGCCCCAGCATTTT.

On this clone itself: Other DNA sequences within the sample encode an identical CDR3. The V and J genes are TRBV12-3 or TRBV12-4 and TRBJ1-1, with D hard to call. This CDR3 has 13 residues. The germline V and J ends were trimmed by 3 bases and 2 bases, with 7 bases remaining between them. The CDR3 DNA sequence: TGTGCCAGCAGTTTCCGGGTTAACACTGAAGCTTTCTTT. Residues: CASSFRVNTEAFF.

As for this clone: In the same sample, other DNA sequences code for this CDR3. The V and J genes are TRBV5-1 and TRBJ1-1; D perhaps matches TRBD1 (5 bases). Trimming cost V 3 bases and J 0 bases, with 9 bases left between them. The CDR3 is 14 residues long. From germline, CDR1 is SGHRS and CDR2 YFSETQ. CDR3 amino acids: CASSWQGMNTEAFF. CDR3 DNA sequence: TGCGCCAGCAGCTGGCAGGGAATGAACACTGAAGCTTTCTTT.

The gene calls are TRBV5-1 and TRBJ2-3; 9 nucleotides align to TRBD2. The CDR3 spans 16 residues. V shed 4 bases and J 3 bases; nucleotides not matched to a gene: 9. The germline gives CDR1 SGHRS, CDR2 YFSETQ. The CDR3 spells CASSPQSSGGTDTQYF. CDR3 in DNA: TGCGCCAGCAGCCCGCAAAGTAGCGGGGGAACAGATACGCAGTATTTT.

The chain couples TRBV6-5 to TRBJ1-1; D might be TRBD1 (5 bases). Germline lookup yields CDR1 MNHEY and CDR2 SVGAGI. The CDR3 totals 15 residues. V lost 2 bases and J 8 bases, leaving 18 bases between the germline ends. The CDR3 DNA is TGTGCCAGCAGTTACGGGAGGGGTCGTTTGGGAGAAGCTTTCTTT. Protein product: CASSYGRGRLGEAFF.

There are a few counts of this clone. The V gene is TRBV5-1, the J gene TRBJ1-2; 8 nucleotides align to TRBD1. With 4 bases clipped from V and 7 bases from J, the junction kept 9 bases outside the gene matches. This CDR3 is 14 amino acids long. Germline loops: CDR1 SGHRS, CDR2 YFSETQ. The CDR3 loop is CASSLGQGGSGYTF. In nucleotides, the CDR3 is TGCGCCAGCAGCCTTGGACAGGGCGGGTCTGGCTACACCTTC.

CDR3 DNA sequence: TGTGCCAGCAGTTACTACAAGAACACTGAAGCTTTCTTT. Translated, it gives CASSYYKNTEAFF. The V gene is TRBV6-5, the J gene TRBJ1-1; no definite D call. The CDR3 totals 13 residues. Trimming took off 1 base at V and 1 base at J, with 4 bases between the two ends. Germline lookup yields CDR1 MNHEY and CDR2 SVGAGI.

The chain combines TRBV7-2 with TRBJ2-2, with 7 bases matching TRBD1. Losses at the gene ends were 2 bases for V and 4 bases for J; bases not matched to a gene: 7. Germline-derived CDR1 and CDR2 are SGHTA and FQGNSA. This CDR3 region has 16 residues. CDR3 in DNA: TGTGCCAGCAGCTTACAGGGGGATCGTCGCACCGGGGAGCTGTTTTTT. Amino acids: CASSLQGDRRTGELFF.

The chain couples TRBV25-1 to TRBJ1-2; 9 positions agree with TRBD1. This CDR3 has 17 residues. The germline gives CDR1 MGHDK, CDR2 SYGVNS. V lost 3 bases, J lost 2 bases, and 10 bases stayed unmatched. CDR3 DNA sequence: TGTGCCAGCAGTGATTTTGTGGGGACAGGGCCCAACTATGGCTACACCTTC. This encodes CASSDFVGTGPNYGYTF.

The chain has TRBV11-2 and TRBJ2-4, with 7 positions matching TRBD2. Germline CDR1 is SGHAT and CDR2 is FQNNGV. CDR3 length: 14 residues. The J segment lost 4 bases and the V segment lost 5 bases, leaving 5 bases of the junction unmatched. The CDR3 here is CASSLSGGKNIQYF. The CDR3 nucleotides are TGTGCCAGCAGCCTCTCGGGGGGTAAAAACATTCAGTACTTC.

The chain couples TRBV3-1 (or the pseudogene TRBV3-2) to TRBJ1-6; 7 positions agree with TRBD1. The CDR3 totals 15 residues. Trimming at V came to 6 bases and at J to 7 bases, leaving 9 bases not matched to a gene. Germline CDR1 reads LGHDT; CDR2 reads YNNKEL (reference sequence). This chain's CDR3 is CASSTSDRLNSPLHF. CDR3 nucleotides: TGTGCCAGCAGTACATCGGACAGGTTAAATTCACCCCTCCACTTT.

This chain links TRBV10-2 with TRBJ1-5; no definite D call. V was pared by 6 bases and J by 5 bases, with 8 bases between. The CDR3 contains 12 residues. Germline assignment: CDR1 WSHSY and CDR2 SAAADI. The CDR3 DNA reads TGCGCCAGCAGCCGAGGGTATCAGCCCCAGCATTTT. It encodes CASSRGYQPQHF.

This clone was detected once. The chain carries TRBV15 and TRBJ2-2; D unresolved. Germline V gives CDR1 LNHNV, CDR2 YYDKDF (reference sequence). The CDR3 extends over 15 amino acids. The ends were cut back, 0 bases at V and 1 base at J, with 6 bases in the middle. The DNA of the CDR3 is TGTGCCACCAGCAGAGACAGGATGAACACCGGGGAGCTGTTTTTT. Translation: CATSRDRMNTGELFF.

This clone came up once. The chain recombines TRBV28 with TRBJ2-5; D is perhaps TRBD2 (6 bases). The germline V gene has CDR1 MDHEN and CDR2 SYDVKM. V shed 3 bases and J shed 6 bases, with 11 bases lying between them. This CDR3 has 13 amino acids. The CDR3 sequence is CASSLGGMKTQYF. The CDR3 DNA reads TGTGCCAGCAGTTTGGGGGGTATGAAGACCCAGTACTTC.

The chain uses TRBV19 and TRBJ1-5; the match to TRBD1 covers 9 bases. Per germline, CDR1 LNHDA and CDR2 SQIVND (reference sequence). This CDR3 contains 18 residues. V shed 6 bases and J 3 bases; nucleotides not matched to a gene: 15. Here the CDR3 reads CASSKEPRDREVNQPQHF. The CDR3 DNA sequence: TGTGCCAGTAGCAAGGAACCGCGGGACAGGGAGGTCAATCAGCCCCAGCATTTT.

The chain employs TRBV6-5 and TRBJ1-2; weak D call: TRBD1 (6 bases). V was cut by 6 bases and J by 5 bases, with 19 bases left in between. Per the germline V gene, CDR1 is MNHEY and CDR2 is SVGAGI. The CDR3 length is 15 residues. CDR3 loop: CASSVGTPQGYGYTF. The CDR3 DNA reads as TGTGCCAGCAGCGTAGGGACACCACAGGGATATGGCTACACCTTC.

The V and J genes are TRBV11-3 and TRBJ2-5; 7 nucleotides align to TRBD2. The CDR3 extends over 19 amino acids. Germline V gene data show CDR1 as SGHNT and CDR2 as YENEEA. V shed 5 bases and J 0 bases; nucleotides not matched to a gene: 18. The CDR3: CASSPKLARDPFHQETQYF. The CDR3 DNA reads as TGTGCCAGCAGCCCCAAACTAGCGAGAGACCCCTTCCACCAAGAGACCCAGTACTTC.

V usage is TRBV4-1 and J usage is TRBJ1-2; perhaps TRBD1 as D (6 bases). There are 15 residues in the CDR3. Germline-derived CDR1 and CDR2 are MGHRA and YSYEKL. The V end was cut by 0 bases, the J end by 2 bases, with 10 bases between. The CDR3 protein is CASSQDDRRNYGYTF. CDR3 DNA sequence: TGCGCCAGCAGCCAAGACGACAGGAGAAACTATGGCTACACCTTC.